This TCR beta chain stems from a study of Ad26.COV2.S vaccination and SARS-CoV-2 variants. TCRdb's copy holds only in-frame clones and misses some; the assay was immunoSEQ multiplex PCR. The sample shows some 320,000 clones, more than 70% of them seen only once. This clone was observed a handful of times. As for treatment: about 20 received Ad26.COV2.S at low or high dose, single or two shots; about five received placebo; per-sample allocation not given. Repertoires come from day 63 after the first vaccine or placebo injection. Germline V gene lookup returns CDR1 SGHTA and CDR2 FQGNSA. V dropped 1 base and J dropped 7; count of bases not matched to a gene: 4. This CDR3 comprises 15 residues.

This TCR was sampled from a person aged 18 to 59 who received the Ad26.COV2.S COVID-19 vaccine or a placebo. The chain couples TRBV7-2 to TRBJ1-6; 7 bases line up with TRBD1. The sequencing used peripheral blood, collected in a trial of Ad26.COV2.S vaccine versus placebo. In DNA, the CDR3 is TGTGCCAGCAGCTTAGGTCCAGGGGGAAATTCACCCCTCCACTTT. Its translation: CASSLGPGGNSPLHF.